These T cell receptor beta chains were read from a single sample in a study of graft-versus-host responses after intestinal transplantation. Method: immunoSEQ multiplex PCR; TCRdb's copy keeps in-frame clones and lacks some. The data hold 43,000 or so clones, with about 93% observed a single time. Sequencing was performed on PBMCs, taken around 790 days after a first intestinal transplant, on the day of a second. All receptors come from a human patient who received an intestinal transplant, so some T cells may come from the graft donor. CDR3s include the opening cysteine and the closing phenylalanine or tryptophan. A D gene is named only where the DNA matches it firmly. For some rows the clone size is stated as once, few or many, or as a class when expanded; others skip it.

V	J	length	D	size	CDR3	DNA
TRBV2	TRBJ2-5	13	TRBD1	.	CASQTGGRETQYF	TGTGCCAGTCAGACAGGGGGGAGGGAGACCCAGTACTTC
TRBV18	TRBJ2-7	15	TRBD1	.	CASSPVQGVAYEQYF	TGTGCCAGCTCACCCGTACAGGGGGTAGCCTACGAGCAGTACTTC
TRBV5-1	TRBJ2-5	15	TRBD2	few	CASSGTLAGEETQYF	TGCGCCAGCAGCGGGACCCTAGCGGGAGAAGAGACCCAGTACTTC
TRBV5-6	TRBJ2-7	13	TRBD2	.	CASSVTSAYEQYF	TGTGCCAGCAGCGTGACTAGCGCCTACGAGCAGTACTTC
TRBV19	TRBJ2-7	13	TRBD1	.	CASKGQGAGEQYF	TGTGCCAGTAAGGGACAGGGGGCAGGGGAGCAGTACTTC
TRBV7-9	TRBJ1-4	10	.	few	CASSSTIGFF	TGTGCCAGCAGCTCAACGATCGGATTTTTT
TRBV6-6	TRBJ1-2	13	TRBD1	.	CASSFDRGDGYTF	TGTGCCAGCAGTTTTGACAGGGGGGACGGCTACACCTTC
TRBV5-6	TRBJ2-7	15	TRBD2	once	CASSIVGLVNYEQYF	TGTGCCAGCAGTATTGTGGGACTAGTAAACTACGAGCAGTACTTC
TRBV7-9	TRBJ2-3	13	.	.	CASSSPLDKRWYF	TGTGCCAGCAGCTCCCCACTAGACAAACGGTGGTATTTT
TRBV5-6	TRBJ1-3	14	.	.	CASSLTYSGNTIYF	TGTGCCAGCAGCTTGACGTATTCTGGAAACACCATATATTTT
TRBV4-2	TRBJ2-1	16	.	.	CASSHINPVMLGEQFF	TGTGCCAGCAGCCACATTAACCCAGTAATGTTAGGTGAGCAGTTCTTC
TRBV7-8	TRBJ1-1	14	TRBD1	once	CASSARGRGTEAFF	TGTGCCAGCAGCGCCAGGGGGCGCGGTACTGAAGCTTTCTTT
TRBV5-1	TRBJ2-3	16	TRBD2	.	CASSTTSGTSTDTQYF	TGCGCCAGCAGCACCACTAGCGGGACTAGCACAGATACGCAGTATTTT
TRBV18	TRBJ2-3	14	TRBD2	.	CASSPTSGRYTQYF	TGTGCCAGCTCACCGACTAGCGGGCGGTATACGCAGTATTTT
TRBV10-1	TRBJ1-2	16	.	.	CASSERGSANGGGYTF	TGCGCCAGCAGTGAGAGAGGGTCCGCAAATGGGGGTGGCTACACCTTC
TRBV2	TRBJ2-7	13	.	.	CASVPDFSYEQYF	TGTGCCAGCGTACCGGACTTTTCCTACGAGCAGTACTTC
TRBV7-9	TRBJ2-5	17	TRBD2	.	CASSPEAGLGVQETQYF	TGTGCCAGCAGCCCGGAGGCGGGACTAGGTGTCCAAGAGACCCAGTACTTC
TRBV30	TRBJ2-1	14	TRBD2	.	CAWDSGRAYNEQFF	TGTGCCTGGGATAGCGGGAGAGCCTACAATGAGCAGTTCTTC
TRBV19	TRBJ2-7	14	.	.	CASSFGGTAYEQYF	TGTGCCAGTAGTTTCGGAGGTACGGCCTACGAGCAGTACTTC
TRBV21-1	TRBJ2-1	17	.	.	CASRRAVATPSDNEQFF	TGTGCCAGCAGACGAGCTGTAGCTACACCTTCCGACAATGAGCAGTTCTTC
TRBV6-1	TRBJ2-3	12	.	.	CASSRRSDTQYF	TGTGCCAGCAGCCGGCGTTCAGATACGCAGTATTTT
TRBV2	TRBJ2-4	13	TRBD1	.	CASRGGQGGIQYF	TGTGCCAGCAGGGGGGGACAGGGAGGCATTCAGTACTTC
TRBV18	TRBJ2-7	15	TRBD2	.	CASSPGLAGSYEQYF	TGTGCCAGCTCACCAGGTCTAGCGGGCTCCTACGAGCAGTACTTC
TRBV2	TRBJ2-1	14	TRBD2	.	CASSGPGLSGTEFF	TGTGCCAGCAGTGGGCCGGGACTTAGCGGGACGGAGTTCTTC
TRBV11-2	TRBJ1-2	11	.	.	CASSLDKGLAF	TGTGCCAGCAGCTTAGATAAGGGTCTCGCCTTC
TRBV5-5	TRBJ1-3	15	.	.	CASSFGPSSGNTIYF	TGTGCCAGCAGCTTCGGACCGAGCTCTGGAAACACCATATATTTT
TRBV28	TRBJ2-7	16	TRBD2	.	CASSLFGTSGRREQYF	TGTGCCAGCAGTTTGTTCGGGACTAGCGGGAGGCGGGAGCAGTACTTC
TRBV28	TRBJ1-1	15	TRBD1	.	CASSPPIGTASQAFF	TGTGCCAGCAGTCCGCCGATAGGGACAGCTTCACAGGCTTTCTTT
TRBV4-2	TRBJ1-2	16	.	.	CASSQDSTTANYGYTF	TGTGCCAGCAGCCAAGATTCGACAACCGCTAACTATGGCTACACCTTC
TRBV27	TRBJ2-3	14	TRBD2	.	CASSSQRELDTQYF	TGTGCCAGCAGTTCCCAGCGGGAGCTAGATACGCAGTATTTT
TRBV4-1	TRBJ1-1	13	.	.	CASSQPKNTEAFF	TGCGCCAGCAGCCAACCGAAGAACACTGAAGCTTTCTTT
TRBV5-8	TRBJ1-1	14	.	few	CASSLAGVGTEAFF	TGTGCCAGCAGCTTGGCGGGGGTGGGCACTGAAGCTTTCTTT
TRBV14	TRBJ1-2	14	TRBD1	.	CASSLGQRFYGYTF	TGTGCCAGCAGCCTGGGACAGAGATTCTATGGCTACACCTTC
TRBV7-2	TRBJ2-7	14	TRBD1	.	CASSGQGKYYEQYF	TGTGCCAGCAGTGGACAGGGGAAGTACTACGAGCAGTACTTC
TRBV7-9	TRBJ1-2	14	.	.	CASSRTPEKYGYTF	TGTGCCAGCAGCAGGACTCCAGAGAAGTACGGCTACACCTTC
TRBV7-6	TRBJ2-1	17	TRBD2	.	CASSRMTSGSLYNEQFF	TGTGCCAGCAGTCGAATGACTAGCGGGAGCCTCTACAATGAGCAGTTCTTC
TRBV29-1	TRBJ2-2	14	.	.	CSVGSSGNTGELFF	TGCAGCGTTGGAAGTAGCGGCAACACCGGGGAGCTGTTTTTT
TRBV13	TRBJ1-6	16	.	.	CASSLNRAGANSPLHF	TGTGCCAGCAGCTTAAATCGGGCAGGGGCTAATTCACCCCTCCACTTT
TRBV5-6	TRBJ2-4	15	TRBD1	.	CASSLVGTGQNIQYF	TGTGCCAGCAGCTTGGTAGGGACAGGGCAAAACATTCAGTACTTC
TRBV2	TRBJ2-1	14	.	.	CASSVEGPYNEQFF	TGTGCCAGCAGTGTAGAGGGGCCCTACAATGAGCAGTTCTTC
TRBV20-1	TRBJ2-7	10	.	once	CSAKTGREYF	TGCAGTGCGAAGACGGGACGCGAGTACTTC
TRBV7-9	TRBJ2-4	15	TRBD1	.	CASSSGQGDKNIQYF	TGTGCCAGCAGCTCTGGACAGGGGGATAAAAACATTCAGTACTTC
TRBV6-5	TRBJ1-6	13	.	.	CASSYSFGSPLHF	TGTGCCAGCAGTTACTCGTTTGGTTCACCCCTCCACTTT
TRBV5-1	TRBJ2-7	15	TRBD2	.	CASSWGTSGFYEQYF	TGCGCCAGCAGCTGGGGGACTAGCGGGTTTTACGAGCAGTACTTC
TRBV7-2	TRBJ1-1	13	TRBD1	.	CASRIQGATEAFF	TGTGCCAGCAGGATACAGGGGGCCACTGAAGCTTTCTTT
TRBV29-1	TRBJ1-3	8	.	.	CSAGRENF	TGCAGCGCAGGCAGGGAAAATTTT
TRBV10-3	TRBJ1-5	12	.	.	CAISESIQPQHF	TGTGCCATCAGTGAATCTATTCAGCCCCAGCATTTT
TRBV25-1	TRBJ2-5	14	TRBD2	.	CASSEYERGETQYF	TGTGCCAGCAGTGAATACGAGCGGGGGGAGACCCAGTACTTC
TRBV9	TRBJ1-3	17	TRBD1	.	CASSPATGRFSGNTIYF	TGTGCCAGCAGCCCTGCGACAGGGCGATTCTCTGGAAACACCATATATTTT
TRBV29-1	TRBJ2-7	13	TRBD1	.	CSASGTGGATQYF	TGCAGCGCCTCCGGGACAGGGGGCGCTACGCAGTACTTC
TRBV10-2	TRBJ2-1	13	TRBD2	.	CASVSGRGNEQFF	TGCGCCAGCGTTAGCGGGAGAGGGAATGAGCAGTTCTTC
TRBV29-1	TRBJ2-7	14	.	once	CSVGENLSSYEQYF	TGCAGCGTGGGCGAGAATCTTAGCTCCTACGAGCAGTACTTC
TRBV10-3	TRBJ2-1	14	TRBD1	.	CAIGTGTGVYEQFF	TGTGCCATCGGGACCGGGACAGGGGTATATGAGCAGTTCTTC
TRBV2	TRBJ2-7	13	.	.	CASTWVWAYEQYF	TGTGCCAGCACCTGGGTTTGGGCCTACGAGCAGTACTTC
TRBV28	TRBJ2-7	15	.	.	CASSPTPISSYEQYF	TGTGCCAGCAGTCCCACGCCAATAAGCTCCTACGAGCAGTACTTC
TRBV19	TRBJ2-7	13	.	.	CASGHGGTYEQYF	TGTGCCAGTGGTCATGGGGGGACCTACGAGCAGTACTTC
TRBV9	TRBJ2-1	15	.	.	CASSVGQGSYNEQFF	TGTGCCAGCAGCGTAGGTCAGGGCTCCTACAATGAGCAGTTCTTC
TRBV6-1	TRBJ1-4	14	.	.	CASSERGRYEKLFF	TGTGCCAGCAGTGAAAGAGGGAGGTATGAAAAACTGTTTTTT
TRBV7-6	TRBJ2-7	15	TRBD2	.	CASSQIAGVTLEQYF	TGTGCCAGCAGCCAAATAGCGGGAGTAACTCTCGAGCAGTACTTC